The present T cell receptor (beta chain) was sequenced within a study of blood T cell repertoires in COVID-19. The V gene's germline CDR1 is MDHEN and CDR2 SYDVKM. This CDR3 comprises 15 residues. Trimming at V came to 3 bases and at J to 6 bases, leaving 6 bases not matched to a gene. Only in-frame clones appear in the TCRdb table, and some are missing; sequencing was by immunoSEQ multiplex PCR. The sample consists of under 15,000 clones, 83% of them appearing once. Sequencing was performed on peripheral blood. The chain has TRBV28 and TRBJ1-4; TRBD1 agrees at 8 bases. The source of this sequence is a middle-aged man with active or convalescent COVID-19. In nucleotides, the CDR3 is TGTGCCAGCAGTTTGCCAAACAGGGGGGATGAAAAACTGTTTTTT. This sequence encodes CASSLPNRGDEKLFF.